Presented here are 11 T cell receptor beta chains from one specimen sequenced in a study of siplizumab effects on memory and regulatory T cells. Sequencing used immunoSEQ multiplex PCR; TCRdb keeps in-frame clones, though not all of them. The sample includes approximately 97,000 clones, about 93% seen only once; the top ten take about 1.1%. What was sequenced was CD4+ T cells sorted from blood. These TCRs come from a human donor in good health.

The chain joins TRBV6-6 to TRBJ1-2; D perhaps matches TRBD1 (5 bases). CDR1 is MNHNY, CDR2 SVGAGI, per germline (reference sequence). Trimming removed 7 bases at V and 7 bases at J, with 19 bases between. The CDR3 spans 14 residues. CDR3 sequence (DNA): TGTGCCAGCACCACCATTTGGGGGGTCGCTGGCTACACCTTC. Translation: CASTTIWGVAGYTF.

For the CDR3, the DNA is TGTGCCAGCAGTGCCTTGTCAGGGGGCGCGAGCAATCAGCCCCAGCATTTT. Its protein product is CASSALSGGASNQPQHF. The chain has TRBV27 and TRBJ1-5; 8 nucleotides align to TRBD1. Germline assignment: CDR1 MNHEY and CDR2 SMNVEV (reference sequence). Trimming took 5 bases from V and 1 from J; bases not matched to a gene: 10. This CDR3 is 17 amino acids long.

This clone has more than one count but fewer than ten. V usage is TRBV19 and J usage is TRBJ2-3; a weak D match, TRBD2 (5 bases). V lost 10 bases to trimming and J lost 2 bases, with 22 bases between them. This CDR3 comprises 16 residues. The V gene's germline CDR1 is LNHDA and CDR2 SQIVND (reference sequence). CDR3 region: CATKLSGTRLTDTQYF. DNA of the CDR3: TGTGCCACAAAATTAAGCGGAACAAGGCTCACAGATACGCAGTATTTT.

The chain is built from TRBV5-1 and TRBJ2-4, with D possibly being TRBD1 (6 bases). The CDR3 consists of 14 residues. The ends were cut back, 0 bases at V and 4 bases at J, with 8 bases in the middle. The germline CDR1 and CDR2 sequences are SGHRS and YFSETQ. The CDR3 bases are TGCGCCAGCAGCTTGGCTCAGGGGAAAAACATTCAGTACTTC. It is translated as CASSLAQGKNIQYF.

The chain couples TRBV6-1 to TRBJ2-7, with no clear D. Trimming removed 0 bases at V and 5 bases at J, with 14 bases between. The germline CDR1 and CDR2 sequences are MNHNS and SASEGT. The CDR3 has 15 residues. CDR3 sequence reads: CASSEASRTRDEQYF. The CDR3 bases are TGTGCCAGCAGTGAAGCGTCTAGAACTCGAGACGAGCAGTACTTC.

The V and J genes are TRBV7-6 and TRBJ2-7; 8 bases align to TRBD2. The germline gives CDR1 SGHVS, CDR2 FNYEAQ. The J segment lost 7 bases and the V segment lost 5 bases, leaving 7 bases of the junction unmatched. CDR3 length: 13 residues. CDR3 in amino acids: CASSHRRGDEQYF. For the CDR3, the DNA is TGTGCCAGCAGCCATCGGCGGGGGGATGAGCAGTACTTC.

The chain recombines TRBV28 with TRBJ2-3; TRBD2 matches 14 bases. Germline values: CDR1 MDHEN, CDR2 SYDVKM. The length of the CDR3 is 19 residues. Trimming took 2 bases from V and 2 from J; bases not matched to a gene: 9. In nucleotides, the CDR3 is TGTGCCAGCAGTTTAGAGAGAGGACTAGCGGGAGGCGTCACAGATACGCAGTATTTT. Amino acids: CASSLERGLAGGVTDTQYF.

The rearrangement links TRBV7-2 to TRBJ2-1; D may match TRBD1 or TRBD2 (5 bases each). Germline V gene lookup returns CDR1 SGHTA and CDR2 FQGNSA. There are 15 residues in the CDR3. The germline V and J ends were trimmed by 4 bases and 8 bases, with 18 bases remaining between them. For the CDR3, the DNA is TGTGCCAGCAGCTACGGGACGGGATTTGGAGATGAGCAGTTCTTC. Its protein is CASSYGTGFGDEQFF.

This sequence joins TRBV7-9 and TRBJ2-3; TRBD2 agrees at 10 bases. The V segment lost 4 bases and the J segment 0 bases; nucleotides outside the gene matches: 10. Germline CDR1 and CDR2: SEHNR and FQNEAQ (reference sequence). The length of the CDR3 is 18 residues. The CDR3 nucleotides are TGTGCCAGCAGCTCGAGCGGACTAGCGGCCGCTAGCACAGATACGCAGTATTTT. Its protein product is CASSSSGLAAASTDTQYF.

This clone was seen only a few times. The rearrangement joins TRBV4-1 to TRBJ1-5, with D tentatively TRBD1 (5 bases). CDR1 and CDR2 from the germline V gene are MGHRA and YSYEKL. Trimming stripped 0 bases from V and 5 bases from J, with 14 bases between. The CDR3 contains 16 residues. The CDR3 loop is CASSQESGSLDQPQHF. For the CDR3, the DNA is TGCGCCAGCAGCCAAGAATCAGGGTCGTTGGATCAGCCCCAGCATTTT.

The gene calls are TRBV11-2 and TRBJ2-5, with D hard to call. Judging by the DNA end, TRBJ2-7 fits better; the J call may be wrong. The length of the CDR3 is 14 residues. Per the germline V gene, CDR1 is SGHAT and CDR2 is FQNNGV. The DNA of the CDR3 is TGTGCCAGCAGCTTAGATCTAGAAATCCACGAGCAGTACTTC. This sequence encodes CASSLDLEIHEQYF.